This T cell receptor beta chain was found in a study of cytomegalovirus exposure and HLA in healthy donors. The PCR made use of 60 Vbeta and 13 Jbeta primers. In the authors' methods: In a later analysis, of 80 million to 90 million unique beta chains, about 12 million appeared in at least two donors. Clones were read by immunoSEQ multiplex PCR, and TCRdb kept only the in-frame ones, dropping some. V and J calls plus clone size are reproduced from that table; the DNA served to infer D and trimming. The sample lists approximately 120,000 clones; 10% to 13% were seen once. Notes on the study in general: A later analysis found most CMV-associated TCR beta chains apparently HLA-restricted.

Healthy bone marrow donors made up the donor group. The germline V gene encodes CDR1 SEHNR and CDR2 FQNEAQ (reference sequence). The trim removed 3 bases at V and 10 bases at J, leaving 4 bases unmatched. There are 12 residues in the CDR3. This clone was picked up a small number of times. Its antigen is as yet unknown. The sequence was collected from a woman between 18 and 29 years old in good health and CMV-seropositive. The V and J genes are TRBV7-9 and TRBJ1-1; TRBD1 aligns across 8 bases. The sample comprised PBMCs. In nucleotides, the CDR3 is TGTGCCAGCAGCTTTGGACAGGGCGTAGCTTTCTTT. Protein: CASSFGQGVAFF. Based on the CDR3 plus reference TRBV7-9 and TRBJ1-1, the full variable domain is DTGVSQNPRHKITKRGQNVTFRCDPISEHNRLYWYRQTLGQGPEFLTYFQNEAQLEKSRLLSDRFSAERPKGSFSTLEIQRTEQGDSAMYLCASSFGQGVAFFGQGTRLTVV.